These 30 T cell receptor beta chains share one sample of origin, sequenced in a study of multiple sclerosis patients with progressive multifocal leukoencephalopathy. Some clones are missing from TCRdb's copy, which holds only in-frame ones; the method was immunoSEQ multiplex PCR. The sample comprises some 31,000 clones, just under 90% of which are singletons, and approximately 1.4% rests with the top ten. Stated time point: 6 to 7 months of natalizumab therapy. Here the sequenced sample was PBMCs, taken from a patient treated with natalizumab. The receptors shown here come from a human donor with multiple sclerosis.

This chain uses TRBV5-1 with TRBJ1-6; 8 bases agree with TRBD1. The CDR3 runs 16 residues. Germline CDR1 reads SGHRS; CDR2 reads YFSETQ. The trim removed 5 bases at V and 7 bases at J, leaving 11 bases unmatched. The CDR3 DNA is TGCGCCAGCAGGCCAGGGGGCACAGCAAGCAATTCACCCCTCCACTTT. Translation gives CASRPGGTASNSPLHF.

The chain combines TRBV7-2 with TRBJ2-7; D gene uncertain. This CDR3 comprises 12 residues. Trimming took off 5 bases at V and 5 bases at J, with 10 bases between the two ends. Germline loops: CDR1 SGHTA, CDR2 FQGNSA. CDR3 bases: TGTGCCAGCAGCGTAGATCTCCACGAGCAGTACTTC. Amino acids: CASSVDLHEQYF.

This clone appeared once. The CDR3 spells CASSYSRTENEKLFF. The CDR3 region has the DNA TGTGCCAGCAGTTACTCCCGGACAGAAAATGAAAAACTGTTTTTT. The rearrangement links TRBV6-5 to TRBJ1-4; D is possibly TRBD1 (6 bases). Germline loops: CDR1 MNHEY, CDR2 SVGAGI. The CDR3 runs to 15 residues. Trimming left V 0 bases short and J 5 bases short, with 10 bases between.

The rearrangement joins TRBV6-1 to TRBJ1-5; TRBD1 matches 11 bases. The trim removed 4 bases at V and 7 bases at J, leaving 6 bases unmatched. The CDR3 is 15 amino acids. Germline V gene data show CDR1 as MNHNS and CDR2 as SASEGT. The CDR3 DNA is TGTGCCAGCAGTGGGGGGACAGGGGGTAGGCAGCCCCAGCATTTT. It codes for CASSGGTGGRQPQHF.

The V gene is TRBV30, the J gene TRBJ1-4, with D possibly matching TRBD1 (6 bases). The V end lost 3 bases, the J end lost 7 bases, and 18 bases lay between the germline ends. CDR3 length: 15 amino acids. Germline V CDR1 and CDR2: GTSNPN, SVGIG (reference sequence). DNA of the CDR3: TGTGCCTGGAGCAGTGCAGGGGCTAAGGGTGAAAAACTGTTTTTT. Amino acid sequence: CAWSSAGAKGEKLFF.

The chain has TRBV5-6 and TRBJ1-2, with D possibly TRBD1 on 6 matching bases. V was shortened by 2 bases and J by 6 bases, with 8 bases between the two germline ends. The CDR3 runs 12 residues. Germline CDR1 reads SGHDT; CDR2 reads YYEEEE. The CDR3 loop is CASSFRGHGYTF. Here the CDR3 DNA reads TGTGCCAGCAGCTTCAGGGGCCATGGCTACACCTTC.

This clone was seen more than once but under ten times. The chain employs TRBV5-1 and TRBJ2-1; D ambiguous. V gave up 4 bases and J gave up 1 base, with 15 bases separating them. The length of the CDR3 is 16 residues. Germline lookup yields CDR1 SGHRS and CDR2 YFSETQ. The CDR3 protein is CASSREASRSYNEQFF. The CDR3 nucleotides read TGCGCCAGCAGCCGCGAGGCGTCCCGATCCTACAATGAGCAGTTCTTC.

The CDR3 DNA reads TGTGCCAGTAGTATAGGGCAGGGGGGCGAGACCCAGTACTTC. It encodes CASSIGQGGETQYF. The chain carries TRBV19 and TRBJ2-5; tentative D call: TRBD1 (7 bases). V was pared by 1 base and J by 5 bases, with 11 bases between. Germline V CDR1 and CDR2: LNHDA, SQIVND (reference sequence). This CDR3 is 14 amino acids long.

This chain links TRBV14 with TRBJ2-1, with TRBD1 as a possible D gene (6 bases). Trimming left V 6 bases short and J 5 bases short, with 23 bases between. CDR1 is SGHDN and CDR2 is FVKESK in the germline V gene. The CDR3 runs to 17 residues. The CDR3 here is CASRSGFRAGVNNEQFF. The CDR3 bases are TGTGCCAGCAGATCTGGCTTTAGGGCAGGGGTCAACAATGAGCAGTTCTTC.

The chain links TRBV12-2 to TRBJ2-7; no check of the table's D call, TRBD2, against the DNA was made. TRBV12-2 is termed a pseudogene. CDR3 length: 16 residues. In DNA form, the CDR3 reads TGTGCAAGTCGCTTAGAACCAGCGGGACTAGTCTACGAGCAGTACTTC. Its protein is CASRLEPAGLVYEQYF.

This chain joins TRBV18 and TRBJ1-3, with TRBD1 matching over 11 bases. The CDR3 is 17 amino acids. Germline V gives CDR1 KGHSH, CDR2 LQKENI. Germline trimming cut 2 bases from V and 0 bases from J; bases unmatched to any gene: 3. CDR3 sequence: CASSPGTGGSSGNTIYF. The CDR3 DNA follows: TGTGCCAGCTCACCAGGGACAGGGGGATCCTCTGGAAACACCATATATTTT.

Written as DNA, the CDR3 is TGTGCCTGGAGTCTGAACACTGAAGCTTTCTTT. Its protein product is CAWSLNTEAFF. The V call is TRBV30, the J call TRBJ1-1; D remains unclear. Germline values: CDR1 GTSNPN, CDR2 SVGIG (reference sequence). V lost 2 bases and J 0 bases, leaving 1 base between the germline ends. This CDR3 spans 11 amino acids.

The chain joins TRBV6-5 to TRBJ2-1; 9 bases align to TRBD2. The V gene's germline CDR1 is MNHEY and CDR2 SVGAGI. V lost 6 bases to trimming and J lost 5 bases; unmatched junction nucleotides: 8. The CDR3 extends over 15 amino acids. In DNA, the CDR3 is TGTGCCAGCAGGAGGGGGCTAGCGGGGAACAATGAGCAGTTCTTC. Amino acid sequence: CASRRGLAGNNEQFF.

This chain uses TRBV19 with TRBJ1-1; D is ambiguous. CDR1 is LNHDA, CDR2 SQIVND, per germline (reference sequence). V shed 5 bases and J shed 5 bases, with 12 bases lying between them. This CDR3 contains 13 residues. CDR3 bases: TGTGCCAGTAGTCCGGGGTATTTGACTGAAGCTTTCTTT. It codes for CASSPGYLTEAFF.

This chain's CDR3 is CASRIGTGGGKAFF. The CDR3 DNA sequence: TGTGCCAGCAGAATCGGGACAGGGGGGGGCAAAGCTTTCTTT. The chain is built from TRBV6-5 and TRBJ1-1; TRBD1 matches 11 bases. The germline gives CDR1 MNHEY, CDR2 SVGAGI. The CDR3 runs 14 residues. Losses at the gene ends were 6 bases for V and 9 bases for J; bases not matched to a gene: 9.

The CDR3 loop is CSVDGQLYNEQFF. In nucleotides, the CDR3 is TGCAGCGTTGATGGTCAGTTATACAATGAGCAGTTCTTC. The genes are TRBV29-1 and TRBJ2-1; no definite D call. From germline, CDR1 is SQVTM and CDR2 ANQGSEA. V was pared by 3 bases and J by 4 bases, with 10 bases between. The CDR3 contains 13 residues.

V usage is TRBV27 and J usage is TRBJ1-5; D gene uncertain. The V gene's germline CDR1 is MNHEY and CDR2 SMNVEV (reference sequence). V was shortened by 2 bases and J by 2 bases, with 7 bases between the two germline ends. There are 14 residues in the CDR3. The CDR3 nucleotides read TGTGCCAGCAGTTTAGTGGCAGGCAATCAGCCCCAGCATTTT. It yields the protein CASSLVAGNQPQHF.

The chain carries TRBV4-3 and TRBJ1-1; unclear D gene. Germline V gene data show CDR1 as LGHNA and CDR2 as YSLEER. This CDR3 has 19 amino acids. The V gene lost 0 bases and the J gene lost 0 bases, with 20 bases spanning the gap. CDR3 sequence (DNA): TGCGCCAGCAGCCAAGAACCCTCTCAGAGTTCTCCCATGAACACTGAAGCTTTCTTT. Protein sequence: CASSQEPSQSSPMNTEAFF.

V and J are TRBV7-3 and TRBJ2-7; the match to TRBD2 covers 7 bases. Germline values: CDR1 SGHTA, CDR2 FQGTGA. This CDR3 contains 18 residues. Trimming removed 1 base from V and 1 base from J; junction bases left unmatched: 13. CDR3 region: CASSLIPPRQGGSYEQYF. DNA of the CDR3: TGTGCCAGCAGCTTAATCCCCCCCCGGCAGGGAGGGTCCTACGAGCAGTACTTC.

The CDR3 spells CASSESQAGTGDYEQYF. The CDR3 nucleotides are TGCGCCAGCAGTGAGTCCCAGGCCGGGACAGGGGACTACGAGCAGTACTTC. This rearrangement joins TRBV10-1 to TRBJ2-7; 10 bases line up with TRBD1. The CDR3 is made up of 17 amino acids. Germline trimming cut 0 bases from V and 3 bases from J; bases unmatched to any gene: 8. Germline V gene data show CDR1 as WNHNN and CDR2 as SYGVQD (reference sequence).

The chain has TRBV18 and TRBJ1-1, with TRBD1 matching over 10 bases. Germline trimming cut 0 bases from V and 3 bases from J; bases unmatched to any gene: 1. Germline lookup yields CDR1 KGHSH and CDR2 LQKENI. CDR3 length: 15 residues. CDR3 amino acids: CASSPPGTGDTEAFF. CDR3 DNA: TGTGCCAGCTCACCACCCGGGACAGGGGACACTGAAGCTTTCTTT.

The gene calls are TRBV18 and TRBJ2-1; 14 bases are a match to TRBD2. V lost 1 base and J lost 9; bases outside the gene matches: 5. The CDR3 loop spans 16 amino acids. Germline CDR1 is KGHSH and CDR2 is LQKENI. In DNA, the CDR3 is TGTGCCAGCTCACCACAGACTAGCGGGAGGGCGGGTGAGCAGTTCTTC. Translation: CASSPQTSGRAGEQFF. Based on the CDR3 plus reference TRBV18 and TRBJ2-1, the full variable domain is NAGVMQNPRHLVRRRGQEARLRCSPMKGHSHVYWYRQLPEEGLKFMVYLQKENIIDESGMPKERFSAEFPKEGPSILRIQQVVRGDSAAYFCASSPQTSGRAGEQFFGPGTRLTVL.

The chain carries TRBV6-6 and TRBJ2-7, with a tentative D call TRBD1 (6 bases). The CDR3 loop spans 15 amino acids. Between the trimmed V and J ends, which lost 0 bases and 2 bases, there was a span of 11 bases. Germline CDR1 and CDR2: MNHNY and SVGAGI (reference sequence). CDR3 sequence: CASSYSMGATYEQYF. The CDR3 coding sequence is TGTGCCAGCAGTTACTCGATGGGGGCGACCTACGAGCAGTACTTC.

This chain joins TRBV9 and TRBJ2-5; 8 bases align to TRBD2. Trimming removed 0 bases from V and 5 bases from J; junction bases left unmatched: 6. Germline-derived CDR1 and CDR2 are SGDLS and YYNGEE. CDR3 length: 15 amino acids. CDR3 sequence: CASSVVSGSVETQYF. The CDR3 DNA follows: TGTGCCAGCAGCGTAGTGAGCGGGAGCGTCGAGACCCAGTACTTC.

The chain recombines TRBV28 with TRBJ1-1; D is undetermined. The CDR3 is 14 amino acids. Trimming pared 7 bases from V and 0 bases from J, leaving 12 bases between. Germline V CDR1 and CDR2: MDHEN, SYDVKM. The CDR3 is CASTLGPLNTEAFF. The CDR3 DNA reads TGTGCCAGCACCTTGGGCCCACTGAACACTGAAGCTTTCTTT.

This chain connects TRBV5-6 to TRBJ1-1; no reliable D call. V was pared by 0 bases and J by 1 base, with 13 bases between. CDR1 is SGHDT, CDR2 YYEEEE, per germline. The CDR3 runs 16 residues. The CDR3 region has the DNA TGTGCCAGCAGCTTGGGGCTCGGGTCGCCGAACACTGAAGCTTTCTTT. This codes for CASSLGLGSPNTEAFF.

The rearrangement joins TRBV7-9 to TRBJ1-1; 8 positions match TRBD1. V lost 2 bases, J lost 1 base, and 3 bases stayed unmatched. The germline V gene encodes CDR1 SEHNR and CDR2 FQNEAQ (reference sequence). CDR3 length equals 15 residues. CDR3 bases: TGTGCCAGCAGCTTAACAGGGGGTCGGAACACTGAAGCTTTCTTT. Amino acid sequence: CASSLTGGRNTEAFF.

The chain recombines TRBV6-5 with TRBJ2-1, with no clear D. The CDR3 contains 13 residues. CDR1 MNHEY and CDR2 SVGAGI come from the germline V gene. V was shortened by 2 bases and J by 4 bases, with 6 bases between the two germline ends. The CDR3 region is CASSYGDYNEQFF. As DNA, the CDR3 is TGTGCCAGCAGTTACGGCGATTACAATGAGCAGTTCTTC.

The chain recombines TRBV10-1 with TRBJ1-2, with 7 bases fitting TRBD1. CDR1 and CDR2 (germline): WNHNN, SYGVQD (reference sequence). CDR3 length: 13 amino acids. V lost 4 bases to trimming and J lost 7 bases; unmatched junction nucleotides: 6. The CDR3 nucleotides are TGCGCCAGCAGTGCGCGACAGGGCACTGGCTACACCTTC. Its protein is CASSARQGTGYTF.

V is TRBV5-1 and J is TRBJ2-6; D might be TRBD1 (5 bases). The CDR3 has 15 amino acids. Trimming took 2 bases from V and 6 from J, leaving 12 bases between them. CDR1 and CDR2 from the germline V gene are SGHRS and YFSETQ. CDR3 DNA sequence: TGCGCCAGCAGCTTTGTTCCAGGGTTGGCCAACGTCCTGACTTTC. Translating it yields CASSFVPGLANVLTF.